The 21 T cell receptor beta chains given below trace back to one sample, sequenced in a study of blood T cell repertoires in COVID-19. Sequencing used immunoSEQ multiplex PCR; TCRdb keeps in-frame clones, though not all of them. The profile shows some 200,000 clones, about 91% of them singletons. The specimen sequenced was peripheral blood. These receptor sequences come from a man aged 30-40 years with acute or convalescent COVID-19.

This chain connects TRBV12-3 or TRBV12-4 to TRBJ2-7, with D possibly matching TRBD2 (6 bases). The CDR3 runs 13 residues. V lost 5 bases, J lost 6 bases, and 14 bases lay in between. The CDR3 loop reads CASSPSLGGEQYF. CDR3 coding DNA: TGTGCCAGCAGTCCCAGCCTCGGGGGCGAGCAGTACTTC.

The chain combines TRBV4-1 with TRBJ1-5, with 10 bases matching TRBD1. V lost 2 bases and J lost 11; bases outside the gene matches: 6. This CDR3 has 14 amino acids. Germline V lookup: CDR1 MGHRA, CDR2 YSYEKL. The CDR3 nucleotides are TGCGCCAGCAGCCAACTGGACAGGGGGACCGCCCAGCATTTT. Protein: CASSQLDRGTAQHF.

The chain employs TRBV7-3 and TRBJ1-1; TRBD1 might be the D (6 bases). V was shortened by 5 bases and J by 7 bases, with 14 bases between the two germline ends. The CDR3 is 13 amino acids. Looked up from germline, CDR1 is SGHTA and CDR2 is FQGTGA. In DNA, the CDR3 is TGTGCCAGCAGCCTTCAGGGGTACAGTGAAGCTTTCTTT. Its protein is CASSLQGYSEAFF.

V and J are TRBV24-1 and TRBJ2-3; no reliable D call. The CDR3 extends over 15 amino acids. The germline gives CDR1 KGHDR, CDR2 SFDVKD. V lost 4 bases and J 1 base, leaving 11 bases between the germline ends. This CDR3 reads CATSEQSKGTDTQYF. The DNA of the CDR3 is TGTGCCACCAGTGAACAGTCCAAGGGCACAGATACGCAGTATTTT.

The chain recombines TRBV6-4 with TRBJ1-6; D gene unclear. V dropped 6 bases and J dropped 5 bases, with 11 bases sitting between them. The length of the CDR3 is 14 residues. Germline CDR1 MRHNA, CDR2 SNTAGT. CDR3 coding DNA: TGTGCCAGCAGAAGCGAGATTAATAATTCACCCCTCCACTTT. Translated: CASRSEINNSPLHF.

V is TRBV7-2 and J is TRBJ1-1, with TRBD1 matching over 9 bases. The CDR3 totals 16 residues. The germline CDR1 and CDR2 sequences are SGHTA and FQGNSA. V trimming: 5 bases; J trimming: 2 bases; junction bases outside the gene matches: 9. CDR3 in DNA: TGTGCCAGCAGCCCACATAAGGGACAGGGCAACACTGAAGCTTTCTTT. This translates into CASSPHKGQGNTEAFF.

This rearrangement joins TRBV5-5 to TRBJ1-2; possible D gene TRBD1, 5 bases. This CDR3 is 16 amino acids long. Germline values: CDR1 SGHKS, CDR2 YYEKEE (reference sequence). The V end lost 7 bases, the J end lost 4 bases, and 23 bases lay between the germline ends. The CDR3 is CASGSGVGGAFYGYTF. CDR3 nucleotide sequence: TGTGCCAGCGGGAGCGGGGTCGGGGGTGCCTTCTATGGCTACACCTTC.

This clone was observed once. This chain links TRBV28 with TRBJ2-6; D unresolved. The CDR3 runs to 15 residues. V was cut by 5 bases and J by 0 bases, with 8 bases left in between. Germline CDR1 is MDHEN and CDR2 is SYDVKM. The DNA of the CDR3 is TGTGCCAGCAGTCGATTCAGCTCTGGGGCCAACGTCCTGACTTTC. The encoded protein is CASSRFSSGANVLTF.

This chain joins TRBV5-5 and TRBJ2-5; TRBD1 matches at 9 bases. CDR1 SGHKS and CDR2 YYEKEE come from the germline V gene (reference sequence). The CDR3 is 14 residues long. V was clipped by 2 bases and J by 4 bases; unmatched bases: 3. The CDR3 coding sequence is TGTGCCAGCAGCTTAGACAGGGGGGTAGAGACCCAGTACTTC. Translation gives CASSLDRGVETQYF.

This clone was seen only once. This sequence joins TRBV5-4 and TRBJ2-3, with a weak D call TRBD2 (6 bases). CDR1 is SGHNT and CDR2 is YYREEE in the germline V gene (reference sequence). The CDR3 has 16 amino acids. V was clipped by 0 bases and J by 6 bases, with 17 bases between them. This chain's CDR3 is CASSLDGGTKMDTQYF. As DNA, the CDR3 is TGTGCCAGCAGCTTGGACGGGGGAACCAAGATGGATACGCAGTATTTT.

This chain's CDR3 is CASSAGFQETQYF. As DNA, the CDR3 is TGTGCCAGCTCAGCCGGGTTTCAAGAGACCCAGTACTTC. This sequence joins TRBV18 and TRBJ2-5, with D uncertain. This CDR3 comprises 13 residues. Germline V gene sequence: CDR1 KGHSH, CDR2 LQKENI. V was trimmed by 5 bases and J by 2 bases, leaving 9 bases between them. Full variable domain (remainder filled in from reference TRBV18 and TRBJ2-5): NAGVMQNPRHLVRRRGQEARLRCSPMKGHSHVYWYRQLPEEGLKFMVYLQKENIIDESGMPKERFSAEFPKEGPSILRIQQVVRGDSAAYFCASSAGFQETQYFGPGTRLLVL.

V is TRBV7-3 and J is TRBJ2-1; TRBD1 agrees at 10 bases. The CDR3 totals 15 residues. Germline assignment: CDR1 SGHTA and CDR2 FQGTGA. J was trimmed by 5 bases and V by 4 bases; bases with no gene match: 5. The CDR3 nucleotides read TGTGCCAGCAGCTCTCCCGGGACAGGGGACAATGAGCAGTTCTTC. Amino acids: CASSSPGTGDNEQFF.

The V and J genes are TRBV19 and TRBJ1-3; TRBD1 matches 10 bases. Germline V gene lookup returns CDR1 LNHDA and CDR2 SQIVND (reference sequence). V gave up 6 bases and J gave up 4 bases; unmatched junction bases: 6. This CDR3 contains 15 residues. The CDR3 nucleotides read TGTGCCAGTAGCTCGACAGGGGGCATAGGAAACACCATATATTTT. Translating it yields CASSSTGGIGNTIYF.

The rearrangement links TRBV2 to TRBJ1-2; 10 positions match TRBD1. Germline assignment: CDR1 SNHLY and CDR2 FYNNEI. J was trimmed by 6 bases and V by 9 bases; bases with no gene match: 10. CDR3 length equals 14 residues. This CDR3 reads CARGGTGEYNGYTF. CDR3 DNA: TGTGCCAGGGGCGGGACAGGGGAGTATAATGGCTACACCTTC.

This chain joins TRBV10-2 and TRBJ1-5; no reliable D call. This CDR3 comprises 17 residues. The V end was cut by 6 bases, the J end by 0 bases, with 18 bases between. CDR1 and CDR2 (germline): WSHSY, SAAADI. CDR3 DNA: TGCGCCAGCAGGAGAGGGATAGAGGAGTATAGCAATCAGCCCCAGCATTTT. Its translation: CASRRGIEEYSNQPQHF.

The chain carries TRBV7-9 and TRBJ2-6; possibly TRBD1 for D (6 bases). Germline values: CDR1 SEHNR, CDR2 FQNEAQ (reference sequence). Trimming pared 4 bases from V and 0 bases from J, leaving 13 bases between. The CDR3 has 17 amino acids. The CDR3 DNA sequence: TGTGCCAGCAGCTCGACTGGACAGACCTCTGGGGCCAACGTCCTGACTTTC. Translated, it gives CASSSTGQTSGANVLTF.

On this clone itself: The junction departs from germline at one end; a sequencing error may be responsible. CDR3 region: CASSSGLAGTPEAQYF. The CDR3 nucleotides are TGTGCCAGCAGCTCGGGACTAGCGGGCACCCCAGAGGCCCAGTACTTC. The gene calls are TRBV11-2 and TRBJ2-5, with 12 bases aligning to TRBD2. The CDR3 is 16 residues long. Germline-derived CDR1 and CDR2 are SGHAT and FQNNGV. Complete variable domain (other parts from reference TRBV11-2 and TRBJ2-5): EAGVAQSPRYKIIEKRQSVAFWCNPISGHATLYWYQQILGQGPKLLIQFQNNGVVDDSQLPKDRFSAERLKGVDSTLKIQPAKLEDSAVYLCASSSGLAGTPEAQYFGPGTRLLVL.

Only a few counts were recorded for this clone. J is TRBJ2-2 and V is TRBV29-1, with TRBD2 matching over 10 bases. Germline CDR1 reads SQVTM; CDR2 reads ANQGSEA. The CDR3 consists of 16 residues. V was clipped by 4 bases and J by 3 bases; unmatched bases: 8. The CDR3 spells CSVGGVTSGYTGELFF. CDR3 sequence (DNA): TGCAGCGTTGGGGGGGTGACTAGCGGGTACACCGGGGAGCTGTTTTTT.

This sequence joins TRBV11-2 and TRBJ2-1; 8 bases agree with TRBD2. CDR1 and CDR2 (germline): SGHAT, FQNNGV. V trimming: 0 bases; J trimming: 5 bases; junction bases outside the gene matches: 9. The CDR3 contains 17 residues. DNA for the CDR3: TGTGCCAGCAGCTTAGATCGGGTCGGGGGGGCCAACAATGAGCAGTTCTTC. Translated, it gives CASSLDRVGGANNEQFF. Full variable domain (remainder filled in from reference TRBV11-2 and TRBJ2-1): EAGVAQSPRYKIIEKRQSVAFWCNPISGHATLYWYQQILGQGPKLLIQFQNNGVVDDSQLPKDRFSAERLKGVDSTLKIQPAKLEDSAVYLCASSLDRVGGANNEQFFGPGTRLTVL.

This chain uses TRBV11-3 with TRBJ2-2, with 9 bases matching TRBD2. This CDR3 is built from 15 residues. Germline trimming cut 7 bases from V and 4 bases from J; bases unmatched to any gene: 7. Germline V gene sequence: CDR1 SGHNT, CDR2 YENEEA. The CDR3 DNA reads as TGTGCCAGCACCATTAGCGGGAGTGGCACCGGGGAGCTGTTTTTT. This gives the protein CASTISGSGTGELFF.

The chain combines TRBV28 with TRBJ2-7; 7 nucleotides match TRBD2. V lost 5 bases, J lost 3 bases, and 16 bases stayed unmatched. Germline CDR1 and CDR2: MDHEN and SYDVKM. The CDR3 is 17 amino acids. CDR3 sequence: CASSRSPVFAGDYEQYF. The CDR3 nucleotides read TGTGCCAGCAGTCGCAGCCCCGTCTTCGCGGGGGACTACGAGCAGTACTTC.